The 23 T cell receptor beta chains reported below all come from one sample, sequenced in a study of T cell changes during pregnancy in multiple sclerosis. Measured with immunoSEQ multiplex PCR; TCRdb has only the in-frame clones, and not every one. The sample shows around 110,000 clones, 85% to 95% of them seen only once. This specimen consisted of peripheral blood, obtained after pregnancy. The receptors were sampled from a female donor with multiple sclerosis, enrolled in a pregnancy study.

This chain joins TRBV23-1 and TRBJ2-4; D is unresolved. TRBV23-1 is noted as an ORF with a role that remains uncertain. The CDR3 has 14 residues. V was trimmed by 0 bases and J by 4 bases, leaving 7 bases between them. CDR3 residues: CASSQSYLKNIQYF. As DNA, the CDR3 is TGCGCCAGCAGTCAATCGTACCTAAAAAACATTCAGTACTTC.

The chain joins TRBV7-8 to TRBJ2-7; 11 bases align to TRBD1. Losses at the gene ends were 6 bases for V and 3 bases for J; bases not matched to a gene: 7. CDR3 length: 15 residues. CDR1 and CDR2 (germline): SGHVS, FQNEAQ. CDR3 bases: TGTGCCAGCAGTCCCCGGACAGGGGGCTTCTACGAGCAGTACTTC. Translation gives CASSPRTGGFYEQYF.

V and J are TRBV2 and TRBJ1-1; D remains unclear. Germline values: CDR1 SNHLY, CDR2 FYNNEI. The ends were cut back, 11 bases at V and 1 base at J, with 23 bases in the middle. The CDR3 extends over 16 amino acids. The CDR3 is CAFPSSGLGGNTEAFF. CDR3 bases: TGTGCCTTTCCCTCGTCGGGGTTAGGCGGGAACACTGAAGCTTTCTTT.

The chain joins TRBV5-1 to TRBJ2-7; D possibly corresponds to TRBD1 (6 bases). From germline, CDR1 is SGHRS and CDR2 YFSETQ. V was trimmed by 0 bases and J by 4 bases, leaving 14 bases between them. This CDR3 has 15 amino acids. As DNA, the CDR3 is TGCGCCAGCAGCTTGGTAACAGGGAGTTGGTACGAGCAGTACTTC. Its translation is CASSLVTGSWYEQYF.

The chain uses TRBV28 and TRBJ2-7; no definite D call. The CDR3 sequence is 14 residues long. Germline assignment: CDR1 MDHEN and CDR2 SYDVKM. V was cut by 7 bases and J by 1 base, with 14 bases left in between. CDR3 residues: CASNYHGRSYEQYF. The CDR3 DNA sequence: TGTGCCAGCAACTACCACGGTCGATCCTACGAGCAGTACTTC.

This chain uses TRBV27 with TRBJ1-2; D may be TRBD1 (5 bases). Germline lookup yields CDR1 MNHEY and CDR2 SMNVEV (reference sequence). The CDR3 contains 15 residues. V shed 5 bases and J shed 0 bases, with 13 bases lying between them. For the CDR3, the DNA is TGTGCCAGCAGTCGCAACAGGAATTCTAACTATGGCTACACCTTC. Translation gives CASSRNRNSNYGYTF.

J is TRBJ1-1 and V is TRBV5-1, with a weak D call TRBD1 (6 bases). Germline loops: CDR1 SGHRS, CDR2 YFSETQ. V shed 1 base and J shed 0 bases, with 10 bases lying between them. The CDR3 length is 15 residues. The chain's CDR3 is CASSLNRAMNTEAFF. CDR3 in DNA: TGCGCCAGCAGCTTGAACAGGGCCATGAACACTGAAGCTTTCTTT.

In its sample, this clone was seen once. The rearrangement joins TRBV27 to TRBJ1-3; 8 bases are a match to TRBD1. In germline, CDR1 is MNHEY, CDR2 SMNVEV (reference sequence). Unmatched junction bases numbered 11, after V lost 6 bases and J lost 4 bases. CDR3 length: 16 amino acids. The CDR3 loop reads CASSPRGPAAGNTIYF. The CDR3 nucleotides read TGTGCCAGCAGCCCCAGGGGGCCCGCGGCGGGAAACACCATATATTTT.

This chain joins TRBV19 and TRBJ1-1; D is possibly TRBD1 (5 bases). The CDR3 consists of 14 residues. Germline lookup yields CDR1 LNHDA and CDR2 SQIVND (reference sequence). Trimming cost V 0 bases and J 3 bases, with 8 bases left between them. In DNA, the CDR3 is TGTGCCAGTAGTATAGATCGGGGGTACACTGAAGCTTTCTTT. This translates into CASSIDRGYTEAFF.

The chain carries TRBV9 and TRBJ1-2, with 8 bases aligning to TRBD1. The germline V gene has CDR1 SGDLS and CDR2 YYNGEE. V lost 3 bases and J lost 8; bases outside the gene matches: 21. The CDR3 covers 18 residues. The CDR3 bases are TGTGCCAGCAGCGCCCAATCCGACGTACCCAGGGGGCTGTTGGGCTACACCTTC. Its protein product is CASSAQSDVPRGLLGYTF.

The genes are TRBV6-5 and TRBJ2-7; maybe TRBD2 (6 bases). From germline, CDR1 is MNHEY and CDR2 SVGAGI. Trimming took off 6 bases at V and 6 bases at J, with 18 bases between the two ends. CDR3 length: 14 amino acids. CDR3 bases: TGTGCCAGCAGCCGACCCACTCCCGGGGGCGAGCAGTACTTC. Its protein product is CASSRPTPGGEQYF.

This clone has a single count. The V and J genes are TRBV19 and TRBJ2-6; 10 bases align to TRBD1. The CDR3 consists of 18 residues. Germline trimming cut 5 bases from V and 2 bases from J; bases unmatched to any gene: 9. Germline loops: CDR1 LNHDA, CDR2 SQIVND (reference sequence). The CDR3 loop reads CASSPSDRGHPGANVLTF. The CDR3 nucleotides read TGTGCCAGTAGTCCGTCAGACAGGGGGCATCCTGGGGCCAACGTCCTGACTTTC.

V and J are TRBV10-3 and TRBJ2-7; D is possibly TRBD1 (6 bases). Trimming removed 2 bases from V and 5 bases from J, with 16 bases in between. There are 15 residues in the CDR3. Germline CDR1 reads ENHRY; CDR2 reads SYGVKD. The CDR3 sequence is CAISEGRGRSHEQYF. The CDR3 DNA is TGTGCCATCAGTGAGGGCAGGGGACGGAGCCACGAGCAGTACTTC.

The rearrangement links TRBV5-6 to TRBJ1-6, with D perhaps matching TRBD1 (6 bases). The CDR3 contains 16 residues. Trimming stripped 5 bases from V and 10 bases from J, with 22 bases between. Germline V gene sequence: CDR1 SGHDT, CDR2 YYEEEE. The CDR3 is CASRGGTTNSDSPLHF. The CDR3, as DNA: TGTGCCAGCAGGGGGGGGACAACAAATTCAGACTCACCCCTCCACTTT.

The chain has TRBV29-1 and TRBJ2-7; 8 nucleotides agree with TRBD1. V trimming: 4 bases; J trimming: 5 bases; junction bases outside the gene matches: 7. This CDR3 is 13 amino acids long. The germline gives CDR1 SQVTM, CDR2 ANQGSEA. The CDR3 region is CSVGTGSHHEQYF. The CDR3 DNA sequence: TGCAGCGTTGGGACAGGGAGTCATCACGAGCAGTACTTC.

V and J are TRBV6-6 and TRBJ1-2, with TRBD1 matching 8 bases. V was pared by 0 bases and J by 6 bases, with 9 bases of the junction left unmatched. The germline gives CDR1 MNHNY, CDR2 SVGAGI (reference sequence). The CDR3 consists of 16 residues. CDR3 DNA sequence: TGTGCCAGCAGTTACTCGATACCCCAGGACAGGGATGGCTACACCTTC. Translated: CASSYSIPQDRDGYTF.

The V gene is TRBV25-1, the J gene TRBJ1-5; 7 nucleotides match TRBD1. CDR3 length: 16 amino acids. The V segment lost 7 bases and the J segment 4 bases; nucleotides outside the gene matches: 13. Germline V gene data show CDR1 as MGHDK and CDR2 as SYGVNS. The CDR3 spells CASISFVNRGNQPQHF. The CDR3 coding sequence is TGTGCCAGCATCAGTTTCGTTAACAGGGGAAATCAGCCCCAGCATTTT.

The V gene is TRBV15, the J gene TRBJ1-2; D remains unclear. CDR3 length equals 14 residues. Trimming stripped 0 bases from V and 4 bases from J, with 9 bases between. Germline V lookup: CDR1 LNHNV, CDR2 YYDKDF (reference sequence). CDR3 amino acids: CATSRDWQVYGYTF. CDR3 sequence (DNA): TGTGCCACCAGCAGAGATTGGCAGGTCTATGGCTACACCTTC.

The chain's CDR3 is CASRDPDRAKETQYF. CDR3 bases: TGTGCCAGCAGAGACCCCGACAGGGCCAAAGAGACCCAGTACTTC. The rearrangement uses TRBV27 and TRBJ2-5; 7 bases align to TRBD1. V lost 6 bases to trimming and J lost 3 bases; unmatched junction nucleotides: 10. Germline assignment: CDR1 MNHEY and CDR2 SMNVEV (reference sequence). The length of the CDR3 is 15 residues.

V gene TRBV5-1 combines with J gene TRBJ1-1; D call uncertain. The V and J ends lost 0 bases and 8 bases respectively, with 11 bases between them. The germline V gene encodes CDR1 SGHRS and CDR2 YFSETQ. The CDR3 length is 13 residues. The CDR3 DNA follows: TGCGCCAGCAGCTTGGATGGCAATGCCGAAGCTTTCTTT. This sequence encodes CASSLDGNAEAFF.

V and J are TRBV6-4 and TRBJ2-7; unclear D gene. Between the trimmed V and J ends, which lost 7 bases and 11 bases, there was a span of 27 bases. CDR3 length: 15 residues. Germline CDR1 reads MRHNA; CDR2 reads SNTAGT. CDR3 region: CASTGIKPFSYDEYF. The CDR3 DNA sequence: TGTGCCAGCACAGGTATTAAACCATTCTCCTACGATGAGTACTTC.

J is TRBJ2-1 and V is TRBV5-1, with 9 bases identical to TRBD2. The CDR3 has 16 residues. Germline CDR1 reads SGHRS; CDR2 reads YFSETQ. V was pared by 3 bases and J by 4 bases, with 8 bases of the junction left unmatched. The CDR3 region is CASSWGLAGTYNEQFF. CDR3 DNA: TGCGCCAGCAGCTGGGGACTAGCTGGGACATACAATGAGCAGTTCTTC.

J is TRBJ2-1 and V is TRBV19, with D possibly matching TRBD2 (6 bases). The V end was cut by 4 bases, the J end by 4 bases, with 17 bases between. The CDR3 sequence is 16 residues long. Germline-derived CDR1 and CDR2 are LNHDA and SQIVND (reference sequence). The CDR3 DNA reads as TGTGCCAGTAGTACCGAAGTGAGTGGGACTTACAATGAGCAGTTCTTC. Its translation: CASSTEVSGTYNEQFF.